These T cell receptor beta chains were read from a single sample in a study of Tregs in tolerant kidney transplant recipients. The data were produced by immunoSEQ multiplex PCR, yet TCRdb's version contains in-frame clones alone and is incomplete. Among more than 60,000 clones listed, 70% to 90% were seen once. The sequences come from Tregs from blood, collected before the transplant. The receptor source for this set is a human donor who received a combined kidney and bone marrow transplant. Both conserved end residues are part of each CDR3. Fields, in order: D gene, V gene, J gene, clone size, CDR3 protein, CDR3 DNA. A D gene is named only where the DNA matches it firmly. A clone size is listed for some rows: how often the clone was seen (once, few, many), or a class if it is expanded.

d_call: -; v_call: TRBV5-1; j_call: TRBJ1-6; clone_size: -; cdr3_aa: CASSLGPGSPLHF; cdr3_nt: TGCGCCAGCAGCTTGGGCCCTGGTTCACCCCTCCACTTT
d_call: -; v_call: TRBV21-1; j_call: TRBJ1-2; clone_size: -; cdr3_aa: CASSKGGTDTSLNYGYTF; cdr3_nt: TGTGCCAGCAGCAAAGGAGGGACGGACACCAGCTTGAACTATGGCTACACCTTC
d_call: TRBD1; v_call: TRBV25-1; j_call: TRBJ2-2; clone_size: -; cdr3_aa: CASSVRGRWTGELFF; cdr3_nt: TGTGCCAGCAGTGTCAGGGGGCGTTGGACCGGGGAGCTGTTTTTT
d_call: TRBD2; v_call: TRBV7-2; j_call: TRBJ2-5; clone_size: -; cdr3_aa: CASSLPASGTEETQYF; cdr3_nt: TGTGCCAGCAGCTTACCCGCTAGCGGGACGGAGGAGACCCAGTACTTC
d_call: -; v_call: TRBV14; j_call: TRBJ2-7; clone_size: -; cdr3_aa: CASSQDLSRDEQYF; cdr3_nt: TGTGCCAGCAGCCAAGATCTCAGCAGGGACGAGCAGTACTTC
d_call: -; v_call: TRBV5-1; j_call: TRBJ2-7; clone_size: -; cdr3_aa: CASSLAHGGGGSEQYF; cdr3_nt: TGCGCCAGCAGCTTGGCCCATGGGGGAGGGGGCTCCGAGCAGTACTTC
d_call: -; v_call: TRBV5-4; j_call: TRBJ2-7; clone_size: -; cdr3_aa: CASSLEWGANEQYF; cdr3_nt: TGTGCCAGCAGCTTGGAATGGGGGGCGAACGAGCAGTACTTC
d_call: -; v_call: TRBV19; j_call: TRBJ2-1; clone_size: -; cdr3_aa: CASSTGIGWSYNEQFF; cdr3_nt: TGTGCCAGTAGTACCGGAATAGGGTGGTCCTACAATGAGCAGTTCTTC
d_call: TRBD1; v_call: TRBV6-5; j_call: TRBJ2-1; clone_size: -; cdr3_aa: CASSYSDRGREQFF; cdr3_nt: TGTGCCAGCAGTTACTCGGACAGGGGGCGCGAGCAGTTCTTC
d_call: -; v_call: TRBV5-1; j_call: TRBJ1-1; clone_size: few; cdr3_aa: CASSLRADSATEAFF; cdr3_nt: TGCGCCAGCAGCTTGCGGGCAGATAGTGCTACTGAAGCTTTCTTT
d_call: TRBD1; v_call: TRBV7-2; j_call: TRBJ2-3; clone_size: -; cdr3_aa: CASSPLGQGADTQYF; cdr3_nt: TGTGCCAGCAGCCCTTTGGGACAGGGGGCAGATACGCAGTATTTT
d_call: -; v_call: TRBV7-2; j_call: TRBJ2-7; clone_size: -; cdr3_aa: CASSLAAMASGEQYF; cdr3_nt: TGTGCCAGCAGCTTAGCCGCGATGGCTAGTGGCGAGCAGTACTTC
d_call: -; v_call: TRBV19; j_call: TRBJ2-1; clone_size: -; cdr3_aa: CASSIRGSFRDEQFF; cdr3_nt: TGTGCCAGTAGTATCCGTGGGTCTTTTAGGGATGAGCAGTTCTTC
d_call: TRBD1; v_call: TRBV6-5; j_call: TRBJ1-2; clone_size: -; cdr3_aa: CASRGTGANYGYTF; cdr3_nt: TGTGCCAGCAGAGGGACAGGGGCTAACTATGGCTACACCTTC
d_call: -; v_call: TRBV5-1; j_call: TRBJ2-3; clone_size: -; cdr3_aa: CASTLPGDTQYF; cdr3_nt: TGCGCCAGTACTCTCCCCGGAGATACGCAGTATTTT
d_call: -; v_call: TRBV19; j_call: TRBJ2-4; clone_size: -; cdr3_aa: CASSIAPALAKNIQYF; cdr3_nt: TGTGCCAGTAGTATAGCCCCGGCATTAGCCAAAAACATTCAGTACTTC
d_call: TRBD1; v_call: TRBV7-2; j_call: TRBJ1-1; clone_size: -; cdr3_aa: CASSKTLGQGENTEAFF; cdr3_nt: TGTGCCAGCAGCAAGACGCTAGGGCAGGGGGAGAACACTGAAGCTTTCTTT
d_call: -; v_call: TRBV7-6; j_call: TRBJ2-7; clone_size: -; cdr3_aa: CASSLGSGYEQYF; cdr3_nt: TGTGCCAGCAGCTTAGGCTCCGGGTACGAGCAGTACTTC
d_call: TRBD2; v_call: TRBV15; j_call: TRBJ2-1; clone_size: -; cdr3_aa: CATSREGTRDEQFF; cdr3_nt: TGTGCCACCAGCAGAGAAGGGACTAGAGATGAGCAGTTCTTC
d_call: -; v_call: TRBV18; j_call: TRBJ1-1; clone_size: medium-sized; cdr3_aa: CASSPTLLTVDTEAFF; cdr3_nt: TGTGCCAGCTCACCAACCCTCCTGACAGTTGACACTGAAGCTTTCTTT
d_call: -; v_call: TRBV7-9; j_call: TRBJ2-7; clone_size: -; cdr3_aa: CASSSLYYEQYF; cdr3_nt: TGTGCCAGCAGCTCTCTCTACTACGAGCAGTACTTC
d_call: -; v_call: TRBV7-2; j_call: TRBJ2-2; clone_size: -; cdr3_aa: CASSLEGIYTGELFF; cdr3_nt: TGTGCCAGCAGCTTAGAGGGGATTTACACCGGGGAGCTGTTTTTT
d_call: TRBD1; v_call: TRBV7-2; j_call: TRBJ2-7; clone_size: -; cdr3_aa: CASSLVGTGGYEQYF; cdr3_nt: TGTGCCAGCAGCTTAGTAGGGACAGGGGGCTACGAGCAGTACTTC
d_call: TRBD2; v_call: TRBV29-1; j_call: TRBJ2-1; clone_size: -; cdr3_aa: CSVERGSGPLSYNEQFF; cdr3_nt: TGCAGCGTTGAACGGGGTAGCGGGCCTTTATCCTACAATGAGCAGTTCTTC
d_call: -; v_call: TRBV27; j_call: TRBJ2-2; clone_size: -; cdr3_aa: CASSLRSNTGELFF; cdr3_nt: TGTGCCAGCAGTTTAAGGTCAAACACCGGGGAGCTGTTTTTT
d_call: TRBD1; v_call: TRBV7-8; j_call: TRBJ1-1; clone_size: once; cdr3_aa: CASSLDRGLAGTEAFF; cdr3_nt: TGTGCCAGCAGCTTAGATAGGGGGCTTGCGGGCACTGAAGCTTTCTTT
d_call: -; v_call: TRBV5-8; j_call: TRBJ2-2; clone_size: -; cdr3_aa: CASSSVPSGELFF; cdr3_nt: TGTGCCAGCAGCTCCGTCCCGAGCGGGGAGCTGTTTTTT
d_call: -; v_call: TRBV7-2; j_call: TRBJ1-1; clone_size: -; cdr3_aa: CASSSRLFAGNTEAFF; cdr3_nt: TGTGCCAGCAGCTCCCGGCTGTTCGCTGGGAACACTGAAGCTTTCTTT
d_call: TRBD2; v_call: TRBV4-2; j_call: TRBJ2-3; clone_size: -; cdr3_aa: CASSFSSAGGRSTDTQYF; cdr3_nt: TGTGCCAGCAGCTTTTCCTCAGCGGGGGGGCGTAGCACAGATACGCAGTATTTT
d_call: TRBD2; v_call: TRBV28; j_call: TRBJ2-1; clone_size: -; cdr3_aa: CASSLTSGRVEQFF; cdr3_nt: TGTGCCAGCAGTTTGACTAGCGGGAGAGTTGAGCAGTTCTTC
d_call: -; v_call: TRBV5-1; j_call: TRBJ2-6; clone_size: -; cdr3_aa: CASRNGTYGTSSGANVLTF; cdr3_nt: TGCGCCAGCAGAAACGGGACTTACGGTACAAGCTCTGGGGCCAACGTCCTGACTTTC
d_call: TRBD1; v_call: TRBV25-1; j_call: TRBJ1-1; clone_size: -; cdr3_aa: CASSEAPSRGGPEAFF; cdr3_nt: TGTGCCAGCAGTGAGGCCCCGAGCAGGGGGGGGCCTGAAGCTTTCTTT
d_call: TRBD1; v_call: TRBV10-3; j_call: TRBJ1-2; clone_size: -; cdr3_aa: CAISESGQGNPYGYTF; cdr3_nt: TGTGCCATCAGTGAGTCGGGACAGGGAAACCCCTATGGCTACACCTTC
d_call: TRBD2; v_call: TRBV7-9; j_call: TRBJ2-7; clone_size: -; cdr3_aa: CASSLGGGSEQYF; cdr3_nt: TGTGCCAGCAGCTTAGGGGGGGGTTCCGAGCAGTACTTC
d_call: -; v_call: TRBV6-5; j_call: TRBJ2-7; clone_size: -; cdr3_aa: CASNNPGRSYEQYF; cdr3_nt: TGTGCCAGCAATAACCCCGGACGGTCCTACGAGCAGTACTTC
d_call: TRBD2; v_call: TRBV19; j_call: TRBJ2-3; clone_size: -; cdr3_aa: CASNLHGRAGDTQYF; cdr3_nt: TGTGCCAGCAATCTCCACGGGAGGGCCGGAGATACGCAGTATTTT
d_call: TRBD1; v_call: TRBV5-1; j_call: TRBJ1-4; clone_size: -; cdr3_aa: CASGQGVGEKLFF; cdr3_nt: TGCGCCAGTGGACAGGGAGTAGGGGAAAAACTGTTTTTT
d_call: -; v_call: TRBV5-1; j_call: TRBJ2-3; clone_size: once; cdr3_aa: CASSFLTSTDTQYF; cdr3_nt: TGCGCCAGCAGCTTCCTGACTAGCACAGATACGCAGTATTTT
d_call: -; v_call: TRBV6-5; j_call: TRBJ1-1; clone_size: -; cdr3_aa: CASSHGSRGAFF; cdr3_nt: TGTGCCAGCAGCCACGGGTCCCGAGGAGCTTTCTTT
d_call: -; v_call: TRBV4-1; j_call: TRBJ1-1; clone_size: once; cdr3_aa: CASSQEWNVYGALGTEAFF; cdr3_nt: TGCGCCAGCAGCCAAGAATGGAACGTTTATGGGGCCCTGGGGACTGAAGCTTTCTTT
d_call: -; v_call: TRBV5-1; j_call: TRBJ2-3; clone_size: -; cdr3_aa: CASSSPSLAHRYAGRLYF; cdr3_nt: TGCGCCAGCAGCTCCCCGTCTCTAGCGCACAGATACGCAGGGCGCTTGTATTTT
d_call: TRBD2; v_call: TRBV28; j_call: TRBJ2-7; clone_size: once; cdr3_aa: CASSPPGLAGDEQYF; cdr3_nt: TGTGCCAGCAGTCCCCCGGGACTAGCGGGTGACGAGCAGTACTTC
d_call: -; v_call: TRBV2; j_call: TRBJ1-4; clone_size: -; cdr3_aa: CASSEARGTGKLFF; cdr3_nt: TGTGCCAGCAGTGAAGCGAGAGGGACGGGAAAACTGTTTTTT
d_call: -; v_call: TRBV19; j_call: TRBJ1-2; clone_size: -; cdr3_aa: CATAGGPGGYTF; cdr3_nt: TGTGCCACCGCTGGAGGGCCGGGTGGCTACACCTTC
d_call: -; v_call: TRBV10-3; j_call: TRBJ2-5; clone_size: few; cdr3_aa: CAISERDSETQYF; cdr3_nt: TGTGCCATCAGTGAGCGTGACAGTGAGACCCAGTACTTC
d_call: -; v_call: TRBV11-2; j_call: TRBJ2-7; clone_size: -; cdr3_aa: CASSLGYRAGSLYEQYF; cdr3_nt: TGTGCCAGCAGCTTAGGGTATCGGGCAGGGTCCCTCTACGAGCAGTACTTC
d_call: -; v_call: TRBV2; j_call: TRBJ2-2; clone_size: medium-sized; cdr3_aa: CASRRVGTGELFF; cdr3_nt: TGTGCCAGCAGGAGGGTTGGCACCGGGGAGCTGTTTTTT
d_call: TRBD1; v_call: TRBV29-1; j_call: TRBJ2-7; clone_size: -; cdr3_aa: CSAWTGGSYEQYF; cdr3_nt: TGCAGCGCTTGGACAGGGGGCTCCTACGAGCAGTACTTC
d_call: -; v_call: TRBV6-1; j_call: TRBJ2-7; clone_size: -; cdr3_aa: CASSLSRDLEQYF; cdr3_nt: TGTGCCAGCAGCCTTTCCCGGGACTTAGAGCAGTACTTC
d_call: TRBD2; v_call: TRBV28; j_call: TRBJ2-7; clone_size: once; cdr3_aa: CSSCRGGDSYEQYF; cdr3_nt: TGTTCTAGTTGCCGGGGGGGAGATTCCTACGAGCAGTACTTC
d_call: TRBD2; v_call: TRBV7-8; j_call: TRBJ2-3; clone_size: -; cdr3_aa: CASSSGTGGLIDTQYF; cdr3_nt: TGTGCCAGCAGCTCCGGAACGGGGGGGCTTATAGATACGCAGTATTTT
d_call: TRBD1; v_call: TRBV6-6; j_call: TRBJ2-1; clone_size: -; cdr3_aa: CASSYGRGQALNEQFF; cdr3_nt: TGTGCCAGCAGTTACGGAAGGGGACAGGCCTTGAATGAGCAGTTCTTC
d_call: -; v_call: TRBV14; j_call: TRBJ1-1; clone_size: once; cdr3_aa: CASSQEGGVIAEAFF; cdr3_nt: TGTGCCAGCAGCCAAGAAGGGGGGGTTATAGCTGAAGCTTTCTTT
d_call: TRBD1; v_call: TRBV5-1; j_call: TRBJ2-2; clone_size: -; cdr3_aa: CASSWTGGAGYTGELFF; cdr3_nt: TGCGCCAGCAGCTGGACAGGGGGCGCAGGGTACACCGGGGAGCTGTTTTTT
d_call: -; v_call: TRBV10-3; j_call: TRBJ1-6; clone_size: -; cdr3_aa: CAISDTTAYNSPLHF; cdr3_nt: TGTGCCATCAGTGATACAACAGCCTATAATTCACCCCTCCACTTT
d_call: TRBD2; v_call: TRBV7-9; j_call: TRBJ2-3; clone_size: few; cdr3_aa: CASSFEAGGPYTQYF; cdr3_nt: TGTGCCAGCAGCTTCGAGGCGGGAGGGCCGTATACGCAGTATTTT
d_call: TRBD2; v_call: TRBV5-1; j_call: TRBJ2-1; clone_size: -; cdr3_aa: CASSLVGLAGGEQFF; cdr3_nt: TGCGCCAGCAGCTTGGTAGGACTAGCGGGGGGTGAGCAGTTCTTC
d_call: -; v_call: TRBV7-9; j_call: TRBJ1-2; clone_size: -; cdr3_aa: CASSLRAVDDYGYTF; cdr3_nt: TGTGCCAGCAGCTTAAGGGCGGTCGACGACTATGGCTACACCTTC
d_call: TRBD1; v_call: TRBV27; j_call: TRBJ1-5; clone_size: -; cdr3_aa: CASSPTGQRSNQPQHF; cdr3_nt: TGTGCCAGCAGTCCCACGGGACAGCGTAGCAATCAGCCCCAGCATTTT